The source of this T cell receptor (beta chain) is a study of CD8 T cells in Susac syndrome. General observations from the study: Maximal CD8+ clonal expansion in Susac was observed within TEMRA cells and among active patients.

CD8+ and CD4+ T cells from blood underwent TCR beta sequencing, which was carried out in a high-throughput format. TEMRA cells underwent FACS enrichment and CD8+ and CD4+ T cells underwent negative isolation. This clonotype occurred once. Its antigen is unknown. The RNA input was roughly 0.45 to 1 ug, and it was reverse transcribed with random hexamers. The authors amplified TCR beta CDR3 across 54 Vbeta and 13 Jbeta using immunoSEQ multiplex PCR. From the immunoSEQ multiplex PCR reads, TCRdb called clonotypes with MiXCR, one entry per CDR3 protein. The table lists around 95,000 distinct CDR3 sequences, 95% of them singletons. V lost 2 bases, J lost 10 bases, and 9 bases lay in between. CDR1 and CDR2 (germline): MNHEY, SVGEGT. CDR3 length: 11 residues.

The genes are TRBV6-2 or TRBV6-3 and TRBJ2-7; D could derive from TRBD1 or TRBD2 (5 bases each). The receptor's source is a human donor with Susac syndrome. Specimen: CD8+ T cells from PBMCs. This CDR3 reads CASSYGGPQYF. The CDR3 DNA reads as TGTGCCAGCAGTTACGGGGGTCCACAGTACTTC.